What follows are 15 T cell receptor beta chains derived from one specimen sequenced in a study of blood T cell repertoires in COVID-19. The table came from immunoSEQ multiplex PCR; TCRdb's copy has only in-frame clones and leaves some out. The sample consists of around 240,000 clones, approximately 82% of them appearing once. The source material was peripheral blood. All receptors come from a woman of 80 years or more with acute or convalescent COVID-19.

The chain carries TRBV3-1 (or the pseudogene TRBV3-2) and TRBJ1-2; D is perhaps TRBD1 (6 bases). CDR1 and CDR2 from the germline V gene are LGHDT and YNNKEL (reference sequence). The CDR3 runs to 15 residues. Trimming took off 4 bases at V and 7 bases at J, with 19 bases between the two ends. CDR3 sequence: CASSPALRGARGYTF. The CDR3 nucleotides read TGTGCCAGCAGCCCCGCCCTCCGGGGGGCTCGTGGCTACACCTTC.

The V and J genes are TRBV7-2 and TRBJ2-1; TRBD2 is a possible D gene (5 bases). CDR1 and CDR2 from the germline V gene are SGHTA and FQGNSA. V lost 5 bases to trimming and J lost 4 bases, with 15 bases between them. The CDR3 length is 15 residues. Here the CDR3 DNA reads TGTGCCAGCAGCCCCCCCGGACCGGGGTACAATGAGCAGTTCTTC. It yields the protein CASSPPGPGYNEQFF.

The CDR3, as DNA: TGTGCCAGCAGTCCCCGGGGGGCAGGCTCCTATGGCTACACCTTC. This translates into CASSPRGAGSYGYTF. V is TRBV6-2 or TRBV6-3 and J is TRBJ1-2, with TRBD1 as a possible D gene (6 bases). The V gene's germline CDR1 is MNHEY and CDR2 SVGEGT. V lost 5 bases to trimming and J lost 4 bases, with 17 bases between them. CDR3 size: 15 residues.

The genes are TRBV14 and TRBJ1-1; D is uncertain. The CDR3 runs to 13 residues. The V gene's germline CDR1 is SGHDN and CDR2 FVKESK. V lost 4 bases and J lost 6, with 12 bases in between. CDR3: CASSRTDFPEAFF. The CDR3 coding sequence is TGTGCCAGCAGCCGAACAGATTTCCCTGAAGCTTTCTTT.

The chain combines TRBV3-1 (or the pseudogene TRBV3-2) with TRBJ2-7, with 9 bases lining up with TRBD2. CDR3 length equals 15 residues. Germline CDR1 and CDR2: LGHDT and YNNKEL (reference sequence). V shed 4 bases, J shed 6 bases, and the junction held 10 bases outside the gene matches. CDR3 nucleotide sequence: TGTGCCAGCAGCCGTTTAGGCGGGGGGGCTTCCGAGCAGTACTTC. Protein sequence: CASSRLGGGASEQYF.

The chain joins TRBV5-4 to TRBJ1-2; 7 bases match TRBD1. CDR3 length: 16 residues. The germline CDR1 and CDR2 sequences are SGHNT and YYREEE (reference sequence). Losses at the gene ends were 5 bases for V and 1 base for J; bases not matched to a gene: 11. The CDR3 DNA sequence: TGTGCCAGCAGACCGCCGACAGGGAGCCTTAACTATGGCTACACCTTC. Protein: CASRPPTGSLNYGYTF.

The chain recombines TRBV7-9 with TRBJ1-1, with D tentatively TRBD1 (5 bases). Trimming shortened V by 5 bases and J by 5 bases, and 15 bases separated the two germline ends. CDR1 SEHNR and CDR2 FQNEAQ come from the germline V gene (reference sequence). The CDR3 sequence is 14 residues long. CDR3 in DNA: TGTGCCAGCAGCGGTTGGAGGGGCGCGACTGAAGCTTTCTTT. Protein: CASSGWRGATEAFF. The full variable domain, its missing parts supplied by reference TRBV7-9 and TRBJ1-1, is DTGVSQNPRHKITKRGQNVTFRCDPISEHNRLYWYRQTLGQGPEFLTYFQNEAQLEKSRLLSDRFSAERPKGSFSTLEIQRTEQGDSAMYLCASSGWRGATEAFFGQGTRLTVV.

V usage is TRBV5-5 and J usage is TRBJ2-1; TRBD2 aligns across 8 bases. This CDR3 has 14 residues. Germline V gene lookup returns CDR1 SGHKS and CDR2 YYEKEE (reference sequence). V gave up 2 bases and J gave up 7 bases; unmatched junction bases: 5. This CDR3 reads CASSFGGGRNEQFF. The CDR3 nucleotides are TGTGCCAGCAGCTTCGGCGGGGGGAGAAATGAGCAGTTCTTC.

The chain joins TRBV4-2 to TRBJ2-1, with 12 bases identical to TRBD2. Germline V lookup: CDR1 LGHNA, CDR2 YNFKEQ. This CDR3 contains 17 residues. With 1 base clipped from V and 7 bases from J, the junction kept 8 bases outside the gene matches. The CDR3 sequence: CASSQGSSGGAANEQFF. The CDR3, as DNA: TGTGCCAGCAGCCAAGGATCTAGCGGGGGGGCCGCGAATGAGCAGTTCTTC.

The chain carries TRBV29-1 and TRBJ2-5, with D possibly matching TRBD1 (6 bases). From germline, CDR1 is SQVTM and CDR2 ANQGSEA. CDR3 length: 12 residues. V lost 7 bases and J 2 bases, leaving 11 bases between the germline ends. The CDR3 sequence is CSAHGQQETQYF. The DNA for the CDR3 is TGCAGCGCTCACGGACAGCAAGAGACCCAGTACTTC. Full variable domain (remainder filled in from reference TRBV29-1 and TRBJ2-5): SAVISQKPSRDICQRGTSLTIQCQVDSQVTMMFWYRQQPGQSLTLIATANQGSEATYESGFVIDKFPISRPNLTFSTLTVSNMSPEDSSIYLCSAHGQQETQYFGPGTRLLVL.

This rearrangement joins TRBV2 to TRBJ2-2, with 9 nucleotides matching TRBD2. The CDR3 loop spans 15 amino acids. Germline V lookup: CDR1 SNHLY, CDR2 FYNNEI. Trimming took 7 bases from V and 4 from J; bases not matched to a gene: 7. The CDR3 bases are TGTGCCAGCAAAGAGGGACTAGCTGGCACCGGGGAGCTGTTTTTT. Protein sequence: CASKEGLAGTGELFF.

The rearrangement joins TRBV7-2 to TRBJ1-3; 7 nucleotides line up with TRBD1. Germline V gives CDR1 SGHTA, CDR2 FQGNSA. V was clipped by 3 bases and J by 3 bases; unmatched bases: 8. The CDR3 has 16 amino acids. CDR3 nucleotides: TGTGCCAGCAGCTTGCTCCCCGGGACAGTTGGAAACACCATATATTTT. Translation: CASSLLPGTVGNTIYF.

CDR3 sequence reads: CASSPRTGSYNEQFF. As DNA, the CDR3 is TGTGCCAGCAGCCCCCGGACAGGGTCCTACAATGAGCAGTTCTTC. The chain couples TRBV11-3 to TRBJ2-1; TRBD1 matches 8 bases. This CDR3 is built from 15 residues. Germline V gene lookup returns CDR1 SGHNT and CDR2 YENEEA. The ends lost 5 bases at V and 1 base at J; junction bases unmatched: 4.

This clone was detected only once. V and J are TRBV18 and TRBJ2-7; the D gene is possibly TRBD1 (6 bases). The germline gives CDR1 KGHSH, CDR2 LQKENI. The CDR3 length is 16 residues. Trimming removed 1 base at V and 1 base at J, with 14 bases between. The CDR3 here is CASSPQGRGPSYEQYF. The DNA of the CDR3 is TGTGCCAGCTCACCACAGGGCAGGGGACCGTCCTACGAGCAGTACTTC.

The V and J genes are TRBV5-6 and TRBJ2-2; TRBD2 aligns across 7 bases. V trimming: 4 bases; J trimming: 0 bases; junction bases outside the gene matches: 6. Germline lookup yields CDR1 SGHDT and CDR2 YYEEEE. This CDR3 region has 16 residues. The DNA for the CDR3 is TGTGCCAGCAGCAAAAGGACTAGAGCGAACACCGGGGAGCTGTTTTTT. Encoded protein: CASSKRTRANTGELFF. Full variable domain (outside the CDR3, taken from reference TRBV5-6 and TRBJ2-2): DAGVTQSPTHLIKTRGQQVTLRCSPKSGHDTVSWYQQALGQGPQFIFQYYEEEERQRGNFPDRFSGHQFPNYSSELNVNALLLGDSALYLCASSKRTRANTGELFFGEGSRLTVL.